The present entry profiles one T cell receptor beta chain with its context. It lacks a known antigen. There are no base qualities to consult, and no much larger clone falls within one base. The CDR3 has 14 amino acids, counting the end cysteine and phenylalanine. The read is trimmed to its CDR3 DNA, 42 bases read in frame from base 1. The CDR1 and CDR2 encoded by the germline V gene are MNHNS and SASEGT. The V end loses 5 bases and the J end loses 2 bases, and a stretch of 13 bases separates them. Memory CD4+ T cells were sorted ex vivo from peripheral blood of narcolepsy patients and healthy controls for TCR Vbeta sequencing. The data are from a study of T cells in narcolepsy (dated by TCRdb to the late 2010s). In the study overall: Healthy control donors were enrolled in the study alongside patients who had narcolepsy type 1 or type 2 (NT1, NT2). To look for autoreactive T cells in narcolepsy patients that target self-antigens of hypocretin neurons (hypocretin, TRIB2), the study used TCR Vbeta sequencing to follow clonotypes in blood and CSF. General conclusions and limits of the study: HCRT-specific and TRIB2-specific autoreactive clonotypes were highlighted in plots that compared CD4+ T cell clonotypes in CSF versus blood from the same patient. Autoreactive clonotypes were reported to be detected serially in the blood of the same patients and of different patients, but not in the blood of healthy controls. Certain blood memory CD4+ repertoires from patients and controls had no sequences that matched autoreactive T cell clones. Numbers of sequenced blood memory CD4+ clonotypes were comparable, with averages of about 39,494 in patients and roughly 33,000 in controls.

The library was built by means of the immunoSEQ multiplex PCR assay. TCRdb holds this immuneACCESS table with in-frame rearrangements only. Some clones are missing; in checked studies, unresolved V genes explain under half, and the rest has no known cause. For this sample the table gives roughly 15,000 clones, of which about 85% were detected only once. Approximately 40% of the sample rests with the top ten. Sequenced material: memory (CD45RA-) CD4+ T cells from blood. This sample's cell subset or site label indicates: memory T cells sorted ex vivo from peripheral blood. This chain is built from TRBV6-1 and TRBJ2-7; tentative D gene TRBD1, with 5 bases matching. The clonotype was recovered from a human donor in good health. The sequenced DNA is TGTGCCAGCAGTAGGGGAACTCCTACCTACGAGCAGTACTTC. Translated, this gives CASSRGTPTYEQYF.